This T cell receptor (beta chain) was sequenced during a study of T cells in Graves' hyperthyroidism and ophthalmopathy. TCR beta CDR3 sequences were amplified from RNA transcripts. The primer set for the first-round RT-PCR of the TCR CDR3 was HTBI. From the multiplex PCR reads, TCRdb called clonotypes with MiXCR, one entry per CDR3 protein. The data show around 380,000 distinct CDR3 sequences, approximately 12% seen once. Patients were excluded because of uncontrolled infection, other autoimmune disease, pregnancy or lactation. The diagnostic basis comprised clinical symptoms, serum thyroxine and TRAb, thyroid ultrasound and orbital computed tomography. Blood was sampled at initial diagnosis of hyperthyroidism, prior to onset of any ophthalmopathy symptoms. The trim removed 0 bases at V and 6 bases at J, leaving 6 bases unmatched. Germline CDR1 is DFQATT and CDR2 is SNEGSKA (reference sequence). CDR3 size: 15 residues.

The sequence was collected from a man aged 30 to 45 with Graves' hyperthyroidism that later progressed to Graves' ophthalmopathy. What was sequenced was blood. The chain couples TRBV20-1 to TRBJ2-5; 11 bases fit TRBD2. The CDR3 DNA is TGCAGTGCTAGAGATTTTCTAGCGGGGGGAAAGACCCAGTACTTC. Amino acids: CSARDFLAGGKTQYF.